The 30 T cell receptor beta chains presented below share a single source sample, sequenced in a study of identical twins. TCRdb analysed the 5' RACE reads with MiXCR anew, one entry per CDR3 protein. The repertoire consists of nearly 900,000 distinct CDR3 sequences, with more than 9% occurring once and the leading ten covering about 1.6%. The same sample was also used in a study of yellow fever vaccine responses in identical twins.

Material: PBMCs. All receptors derive from a woman aged 18-29 years in good health.

The chain is built from TRBV28 and TRBJ1-3, with D maybe TRBD1 (5 bases). Germline CDR1 and CDR2: MDHEN and SYDVKM. This CDR3 is 15 amino acids long. V lost 6 bases and J lost 2, with 14 bases in between. The CDR3 loop reads CASRGTWGTGNTIYF. In nucleotides, the CDR3 is TGTGCCAGCAGAGGGACTTGGGGAACTGGAAACACCATATATTTT.

The chain combines TRBV5-1 with TRBJ1-5, with 7 bases aligning to TRBD1. In germline, CDR1 is SGHRS, CDR2 YFSETQ. V trimming: 3 bases; J trimming: 2 bases; junction bases outside the gene matches: 5. The CDR3 runs 15 residues. CDR3 nucleotides: TGCGCCAGCAGCTCAACAGGGGTGGGCAATCAGCCCCAGCATTTT. Protein: CASSSTGVGNQPQHF.

The chain couples TRBV5-1 to TRBJ1-1; 7 bases agree with TRBD1. The CDR3 sequence is 15 residues long. The V and J ends lost 1 base and 5 bases, in that order; junction bases with no gene match: 8. Germline CDR1 is SGHRS and CDR2 is YFSETQ. The CDR3 DNA reads as TGCGCCAGCAGCTTGAGCACAGGGGCGGAGACTGAAGCTTTCTTT. Encoded protein: CASSLSTGAETEAFF.

This clonotype was counted only a few times. V gene TRBV7-8 combines with J gene TRBJ2-1; a weak D match, TRBD2 (7 bases). The germline V gene has CDR1 SGHVS and CDR2 FQNEAQ. The CDR3 extends over 13 amino acids. V lost 6 bases, J lost 10 bases, and 16 bases lay in between. Here the CDR3 reads CASRDRGAREQFF. CDR3 nucleotides: TGTGCCAGCAGGGATCGGGGGGCGAGGGAGCAGTTCTTC.

This clonotype came up a few times. The chain uses TRBV3-1 and TRBJ2-3; tentative D call: TRBD2 (6 bases). Trimming stripped 1 base from V and 3 bases from J, with 14 bases between. The CDR3 is 16 residues long. In germline, CDR1 is LGHDT, CDR2 YNNKEL (reference sequence). The CDR3 sequence: CASSQVRGTGTDTQYF. The CDR3 DNA follows: TGTGCCAGCAGCCAAGTTCGCGGGACGGGAACAGATACGCAGTATTTT.

This clonotype was recorded many times. V usage is TRBV15 and J usage is TRBJ1-1, with D perhaps TRBD1 (5 bases). The V end was cut by 0 bases, the J end by 0 bases, with 8 bases between. Germline loops: CDR1 LNHNV, CDR2 YYDKDF (reference sequence). This CDR3 is 15 amino acids long. CDR3 DNA sequence: TGTGCCACCAGCAGAGATGGGGCTTTGAACACTGAAGCTTTCTTT. Protein: CATSRDGALNTEAFF.

This clonotype was seen a handful of times. The chain recombines TRBV3-1 with TRBJ2-2; D remains ambiguous. The germline V gene has CDR1 LGHDT and CDR2 YNNKEL (reference sequence). V was shortened by 3 bases and J by 0 bases, with 14 bases between the two germline ends. The CDR3 runs to 17 residues. CDR3 DNA sequence: TGTGCCAGCAGCCATTCCTTTGGGAATACGAACACCGGGGAGCTGTTTTTT. Residues: CASSHSFGNTNTGELFF. Using reference TRBV3-1 and TRBJ2-2 for the parts outside the CDR3, the full variable domain is DTAVSQTPKYLVTQMGNDKSIKCEQNLGHDTMYWYKQDSKKFLKIMFSYNNKELIINETVPNRFSPKSPDKAHLNLHINSLELGDSAVYFCASSHSFGNTNTGELFFGEGSRLTVL.

The sample holds a few counts of this clonotype. The V call is TRBV20-1, the J call TRBJ2-1, with TRBD2 matching over 10 bases. The V and J ends lost 1 base and 10 bases, in that order; junction bases with no gene match: 7. Looked up from germline, CDR1 is DFQATT and CDR2 is SNEGSKA (reference sequence). This CDR3 spans 14 amino acids. CDR3 residues: CSARVSGGAEEQFF. The CDR3 bases are TGCAGTGCTAGAGTGAGCGGGGGGGCGGAGGAGCAGTTCTTC.

V usage is TRBV5-5 and J usage is TRBJ1-1, with 12 nucleotides matching TRBD1. The germline gives CDR1 SGHKS, CDR2 YYEKEE (reference sequence). The CDR3 loop spans 18 amino acids. Trimming at V came to 2 bases and at J to 1 base, leaving 9 bases not matched to a gene. CDR3 nucleotide sequence: TGTGCCAGCAGCTTCTTACCCGGGACAGGGGGCGCGAACACTGAAGCTTTCTTT. This sequence encodes CASSFLPGTGGANTEAFF.

The chain employs TRBV27 and TRBJ2-5, with D perhaps TRBD2 (6 bases). Germline V CDR1 and CDR2: MNHEY, SMNVEV (reference sequence). V was cut by 8 bases and J by 3 bases, with 19 bases left in between. The CDR3 extends over 15 amino acids. CDR3 bases: TGTGCCAGCCGAGGAGGGCAGGCCGGCGAAGAGACCCAGTACTTC. Encoded protein: CASRGGQAGEETQYF.

V gene TRBV2 combines with J gene TRBJ2-6, with 8 bases that match TRBD1. The ends lost 5 bases at V and 0 bases at J; junction bases unmatched: 6. CDR1 is SNHLY and CDR2 is FYNNEI in the germline V gene. The CDR3 has 17 residues. Here the CDR3 reads CASSWTGTSSGANVLTF. The CDR3 coding sequence is TGTGCCAGCAGTTGGACAGGGACGAGCTCTGGGGCCAACGTCCTGACTTTC.

The CDR3 DNA follows: TGTGCCAGCAGCGTAGATGGGAGCGGGGGGGCCGGGAACACAGATACGCAGTATTTT. It specifies CASSVDGSGGAGNTDTQYF. The chain joins TRBV9 to TRBJ2-3, with 10 bases that match TRBD2. V shed 0 bases and J 2 bases; nucleotides not matched to a gene: 12. The V gene's germline CDR1 is SGDLS and CDR2 YYNGEE. The CDR3 is made up of 19 amino acids.

This clonotype was observed a few times. This sequence joins TRBV18 and TRBJ2-2; D assignment may be TRBD1 or TRBD2 (5 bases each). Trimming left V 2 bases short and J 4 bases short, with 14 bases between. Germline V gene data show CDR1 as KGHSH and CDR2 as LQKENI. This CDR3 is 16 amino acids long. CDR3 sequence: CASSPRDGASTGELFF. The DNA for the CDR3 is TGTGCCAGCTCACCAAGGGACGGGGCTTCCACCGGGGAGCTGTTTTTT.

This clonotype was found a few times. J is TRBJ2-7 and V is TRBV5-1; perhaps TRBD2 as D (6 bases). V was pared by 4 bases and J by 2 bases, with 16 bases between. The CDR3 is 15 residues long. Germline V lookup: CDR1 SGHRS, CDR2 YFSETQ. As DNA, the CDR3 is TGCGCCAGCAGCCTCGGTAGCGGAGGACCCTACGAGCAGTACTTC. Residues: CASSLGSGGPYEQYF.

The V and J genes are TRBV20-1 and TRBJ2-4; TRBD2 might be the D (5 bases). The germline V gene encodes CDR1 DFQATT and CDR2 SNEGSKA (reference sequence). The V and J ends lost 3 bases and 0 bases respectively, with 9 bases between them. There are 14 residues in the CDR3. The CDR3 reads CSASSGIAKNIQYF. The CDR3 DNA follows: TGCAGTGCTAGTTCGGGGATAGCCAAAAACATTCAGTACTTC.

This clonotype has only a few counts. The chain combines TRBV20-1 with TRBJ2-5, with a possible D match to TRBD2 (7 bases). Trimming stripped 1 base from V and 1 base from J, with 13 bases between. CDR3 length equals 15 residues. From germline, CDR1 is DFQATT and CDR2 SNEGSKA (reference sequence). CDR3 amino acids: CSARVPGGLQETQYF. The DNA for the CDR3 is TGCAGTGCTAGAGTACCGGGGGGCCTCCAAGAGACCCAGTACTTC.

The chain joins TRBV18 to TRBJ1-5; the D gene is possibly TRBD1 (5 bases). From germline, CDR1 is KGHSH and CDR2 LQKENI. The CDR3 length is 14 residues. V lost 0 bases and J 6 bases, leaving 9 bases between the germline ends. The CDR3 loop reads CASSPPGGIQPQHF. The CDR3 DNA sequence: TGTGCCAGCTCACCACCGGGGGGTATTCAGCCCCAGCATTTT.

The genes are TRBV20-1 and TRBJ2-1; 8 bases are a match to TRBD1. The CDR3 is 15 residues long. V trimming: 6 bases; J trimming: 9 bases; junction bases outside the gene matches: 16. Germline CDR1 DFQATT, CDR2 SNEGSKA (reference sequence). This CDR3 reads CSAEDRGGEGIEQFF. Here the CDR3 DNA reads TGCAGTGCGGAAGACAGGGGCGGCGAGGGAATTGAGCAGTTCTTC.

The chain recombines TRBV18 with TRBJ2-5; D ambiguous. Trimming removed 1 base from V and 5 bases from J, with 14 bases in between. Germline CDR1 and CDR2: KGHSH and LQKENI. This CDR3 has 15 residues. The chain's CDR3 is CASSPRLLDLETQYF. The CDR3 nucleotides read TGTGCCAGCTCACCACGCCTGTTGGACCTGGAGACCCAGTACTTC.

This clonotype was observed a handful of times. V usage is TRBV3-1 and J usage is TRBJ1-5; TRBD1 agrees at 8 bases. Germline V CDR1 and CDR2: LGHDT, YNNKEL (reference sequence). CDR3 length: 17 amino acids. V dropped 3 bases and J dropped 2; count of bases not matched to a gene: 9. Written as DNA, the CDR3 is TGTGCCAGCAGCCAGGGGTCTGGGACAGGAGGCAATCAGCCCCAGCATTTT. This translates into CASSQGSGTGGNQPQHF.

This clonotype appeared a few times. The chain links TRBV20-1 to TRBJ2-5; maybe TRBD1 (5 bases). Trimming took 1 base from V and 4 from J, leaving 16 bases between them. Per the germline V gene, CDR1 is DFQATT and CDR2 is SNEGSKA (reference sequence). This CDR3 has 15 amino acids. The CDR3 is CSARVNGRVGETQYF. In DNA, the CDR3 is TGCAGTGCTAGAGTAAACGGCAGGGTCGGAGAGACCCAGTACTTC.

This clonotype has at least ten counts. The chain has TRBV4-1 and TRBJ2-7, with 7 bases fitting TRBD1. Germline CDR1 MGHRA, CDR2 YSYEKL. This CDR3 comprises 13 residues. The V segment lost 7 bases and the J segment 7 bases; nucleotides outside the gene matches: 10. CDR3 sequence (DNA): TGCGCCAGCATAAGACAGGGTACGGGGGAGCAGTACGTC. It codes for CASIRQGTGEQYV.

In its sample, this clonotype was seen a few times. The rearrangement joins TRBV12-5 to TRBJ1-1; D possibly corresponds to TRBD1 (5 bases). Trimming cost V 8 bases and J 3 bases, with 28 bases left between them. Germline V gene sequence: CDR1 LGHNT, CDR2 FRNRAP. The CDR3 runs to 18 residues. DNA of the CDR3: TGTGCTAGTCCCGCCACCGTCCGGGGCCAACAGTGGGACACTGAAGCTTTCTTT. The encoded protein is CASPATVRGQQWDTEAFF. Drawing the rest from reference TRBV12-5 and TRBJ1-1, the complete variable domain is DARVTQTPRHKVTEMGQEVTMRCQPILGHNTVFWYRQTMMQGLELLAYFRNRAPLDDSGMPKDRFSAEMPDATLATLKIQPSEPRDSAVYFCASPATVRGQQWDTEAFFGQGTRLTVV.

The chain couples TRBV28 to TRBJ2-7; 9 bases are shared with TRBD2. The junction had 4 bases not matched to a gene; V was cut back by 6 bases and J by 4 bases. Germline CDR1 is MDHEN and CDR2 is SYDVKM. The CDR3 sequence is 13 residues long. CDR3 residues: CASRGTSPYEQYF. The DNA for the CDR3 is TGTGCCAGCAGGGGGACTAGCCCTTACGAGCAGTACTTC.

The chain couples TRBV7-2 to TRBJ2-7; 10 nucleotides agree with TRBD2. This CDR3 is 13 amino acids long. Per germline, CDR1 SGHTA and CDR2 FQGNSA. V shed 6 bases, J shed 5 bases, and the junction held 4 bases outside the gene matches. The CDR3 here is CASRLAGQNEQYF. Written as DNA, the CDR3 is TGTGCCAGCAGACTAGCGGGACAGAACGAGCAGTACTTC.

This clonotype was seen a few times. The chain uses TRBV29-1 and TRBJ2-7; weak D call: TRBD2 (6 bases). The V gene's germline CDR1 is SQVTM and CDR2 ANQGSEA. There are 13 residues in the CDR3. Trimming cost V 5 bases and J 4 bases, with 15 bases left between them. In DNA, the CDR3 is TGCAGCGTTACTGGCTTCGGGAGTTACGAGCAGTACTTC. It translates to CSVTGFGSYEQYF.

Only a few counts were recorded for this clonotype. This chain connects TRBV10-3 to TRBJ2-1; 8 bases fit TRBD2. The V segment lost 10 bases and the J segment 8 bases; nucleotides outside the gene matches: 16. Germline CDR1 ENHRY, CDR2 SYGVKD. The CDR3 length is 15 residues. The CDR3 coding sequence is TGTGCCACCAAGCGGGAGTCGGTGCTTCGCGATGAGCAGTTCTTC. Translated: CATKRESVLRDEQFF.

CDR3 protein: CAIDRGSYNEQFF. CDR3 DNA: TGTGCCATAGATCGGGGAAGCTACAATGAGCAGTTCTTC. This sequence joins TRBV15 and TRBJ2-1, with D tentatively TRBD2 (5 bases). The germline V and J ends were trimmed by 10 bases and 3 bases, with 13 bases remaining between them. Germline CDR1 is LNHNV and CDR2 is YYDKDF (reference sequence). The CDR3 covers 13 residues.

J is TRBJ2-5 and V is TRBV6-4; D is undetermined. The germline V gene encodes CDR1 MRHNA and CDR2 SNTAGT. CDR3 length equals 16 residues. With 6 bases removed from V and 2 bases from J, the gap between germline ends came to 19 bases. CDR3 loop: CASREGRGQVQETQYF. The CDR3 coding sequence is TGTGCCAGCAGAGAAGGAAGAGGCCAGGTACAAGAGACCCAGTACTTC.

This clonotype was detected a few times. The V gene is TRBV5-1, the J gene TRBJ2-1; TRBD1 might be the D (6 bases). The CDR3 contains 15 residues. V dropped 0 bases and J dropped 11 bases, with 18 bases sitting between them. The germline V gene has CDR1 SGHRS and CDR2 YFSETQ. CDR3 sequence: CASSLAFGQSFQQFF. In nucleotides, the CDR3 is TGCGCCAGCAGCTTGGCCTTCGGACAGTCGTTCCAGCAGTTCTTC. The full variable domain, in which reference TRBV5-1 and TRBJ2-1 provide the parts outside the CDR3, is KAGVTQTPRYLIKTRGQQVTLSCSPISGHRSVSWYQQTPGQGLQFLFEYFSETQRNKGNFPGRFSGRQFSNSRSEMNVSTLELGDSALYLCASSLAFGQSFQQFFGPGTRLTVL.